The next 12 T cell receptor beta chains were all read from a single sample in a study of blood T cell repertoires in COVID-19. This table comes from immunoSEQ multiplex PCR, and its TCRdb copy is limited to in-frame clones, with some not included. Counted here are roughly 200,000 clones, 85% to 90% occurring once; the ten biggest clones make up about 20%. Material for sequencing was peripheral blood. Receptor source: a person aged 70 to 85 with COVID-19, enrolled during active disease.

The V call is TRBV7-2, the J call TRBJ2-5; 7 nucleotides match TRBD1. Per germline, CDR1 SGHTA and CDR2 FQGNSA. The trim removed 5 bases at V and 1 base at J, leaving 1 base unmatched. The CDR3 is made up of 13 amino acids. The CDR3 DNA reads as TGTGCCAGCAGCGGGACAGCCCAAGAGACCCAGTACTTC. As protein: CASSGTAQETQYF. Looking up the rest from reference TRBV7-2 and TRBJ2-5 gives the full variable domain: GAGVSQSPSNKVTEKGKDVELRCDPISGHTALYWYRQSLGQGLEFLIYFQGNSAPDKSGLPSDRFSAERTGGSVSTLTIQRTQQEDSAVYLCASSGTAQETQYFGPGTRLLVL.

The V and J genes are TRBV4-1 and TRBJ1-1; TRBD1 matches at 7 bases. Germline V gene sequence: CDR1 MGHRA, CDR2 YSYEKL. The CDR3 runs to 16 residues. The trim removed 2 bases at V and 4 bases at J, leaving 10 bases unmatched. In DNA, the CDR3 is TGCGCCAGCAGCCAACCCACAACAGGGACAGCCACTGAAGCTTTCTTT. Protein product: CASSQPTTGTATEAFF.

The gene calls are TRBV29-1 and TRBJ2-7; tentatively, D is TRBD1 (5 bases). The CDR3 extends over 12 amino acids. Germline V gives CDR1 SQVTM, CDR2 ANQGSEA. V lost 5 bases and J lost 5, with 13 bases in between. CDR3 region: CSVKLGAHEQYF. The CDR3 coding sequence is TGCAGCGTTAAGCTAGGGGCCCACGAGCAGTACTTC.

CDR3 sequence reads: CASSKKSTGGGEKLFF. Written as DNA, the CDR3 is TGTGCCAGCAGCAAAAAGTCGACAGGGGGAGGTGAAAAACTGTTTTTT. V gene TRBV3-1 (or the pseudogene TRBV3-2) combines with J gene TRBJ1-4; 9 nucleotides line up with TRBD1. CDR1 LGHDT and CDR2 YNNKEL come from the germline V gene (reference sequence). The trim removed 5 bases at V and 7 bases at J, leaving 11 bases unmatched. This CDR3 has 16 residues.

V and J are TRBV28 and TRBJ2-7; D might be TRBD1 (5 bases). Per the germline V gene, CDR1 is MDHEN and CDR2 is SYDVKM. The CDR3 consists of 16 residues. Trimming removed 6 bases from V and 1 base from J, with 19 bases in between. The CDR3 sequence: CASSFLMGQFSYEQYF. The CDR3 coding sequence is TGTGCCAGCAGCTTTTTAATGGGGCAGTTTTCCTACGAGCAGTACTTC. The entire variable domain, with the rest obtained from reference TRBV28 and TRBJ2-7, is as follows: DVKVTQSSRYLVKRTGEKVFLECVQDMDHENMFWYRQDPGLGLRLIYFSYDVKMKEKGDIPEGYSVSREKKERFSLILESASTNQTSMYLCASSFLMGQFSYEQYFGPGTRLTVT.

The V and J genes are TRBV5-1 and TRBJ1-6; 8 bases line up with TRBD1. CDR3 length equals 15 residues. Germline V gene lookup returns CDR1 SGHRS and CDR2 YFSETQ. J gave up 10 bases and V 4 bases, and 10 bases lay outside the gene matches. This CDR3 reads CASSTGTGGESPLHF. As DNA, the CDR3 is TGCGCCAGCAGCACTGGGACAGGAGGAGAGTCACCCCTCCACTTT.

The count of this clone is one. This chain links TRBV24-1 with TRBJ2-3, with 9 bases lining up with TRBD2. The ends lost 4 bases at V and 0 bases at J; junction bases unmatched: 4. Germline V gives CDR1 KGHDR, CDR2 SFDVKD. The CDR3 runs 16 residues. CDR3: CATSDRLAASTDTQYF. CDR3 in DNA: TGTGCCACCAGTGACCGACTAGCGGCTAGCACAGATACGCAGTATTTT.

This clone was counted once. V usage is TRBV3-1 (or the pseudogene TRBV3-2) and J usage is TRBJ2-7, with a weak D call TRBD2 (6 bases). Germline V gene lookup returns CDR1 LGHDT and CDR2 YNNKEL (reference sequence). This CDR3 has 16 amino acids. V lost 5 bases, J lost 0 bases, and 17 bases lay in between. CDR3 in amino acids: CASSSTRSSDSYEQYF. CDR3 in DNA: TGTGCCAGCAGCTCTACCCGTTCTAGCGACTCCTACGAGCAGTACTTC.

The chain uses TRBV14 and TRBJ2-5; 8 bases map to TRBD1. CDR3 length equals 16 residues. With V trimmed by 0 bases and J by 7 bases, 10 bases remained unmatched. Germline V gives CDR1 SGHDN, CDR2 FVKESK. CDR3 sequence: CASSQDWTGNLGTQYF. The CDR3 nucleotides are TGTGCCAGCAGCCAAGATTGGACAGGGAATCTTGGGACCCAGTACTTC. The full variable domain, in which reference TRBV14 and TRBJ2-5 provide the parts outside the CDR3, is EAGVTQFPSHSVIEKGQTVTLRCDPISGHDNLYWYRRVMGKEIKFLLHFVKESKQDESGMPNNRFLAERTGGTYSTLKVQPAELEDSGVYFCASSQDWTGNLGTQYFGPGTRLLVL.

The chain combines TRBV7-8 with TRBJ1-4, with D possibly being TRBD1 (5 bases). V lost 1 base, J lost 8 bases, and 20 bases lay in between. Germline CDR1 is SGHVS and CDR2 is FQNEAQ. This CDR3 is 17 amino acids long. DNA of the CDR3: TGTGCCAGCAGCTTAGAGGTTGTAGGGCAGGGATACGAAAAACTGTTTTTT. Translated: CASSLEVVGQGYEKLFF.

This clone was detected only once. The gene calls are TRBV6-1 and TRBJ1-5; D uncertain. The germline gives CDR1 MNHNS, CDR2 SASEGT. Trimming stripped 0 bases from V and 3 bases from J, with 6 bases between. The CDR3 contains 14 residues. The CDR3 region is CASSEASDNQPQHF. CDR3 DNA sequence: TGTGCCAGCAGTGAAGCCAGCGACAATCAGCCCCAGCATTTT.

The chain combines TRBV12-1 with TRBJ1-4; the table calls TRBD1, which could not be checked here. TRBV12-1 is described as a pseudogene. This CDR3 has 17 amino acids. The CDR3 loop reads CASSPPRQGPRSEKLFF. CDR3 coding DNA: TGTGCCAGCAGTCCGCCTCGACAGGGCCCCAGGAGTGAAAAACTGTTTTTT.